The 25 T cell receptor beta chains given below trace back to one sample, sequenced in a study of T cell clones after liver transplantation (dated by TCRdb to about 2019). The library was prepared using the immunoSEQ multiplex PCR assay. Not all clones reach the TCRdb copy of this immuneACCESS table, which keeps in-frame sequences only. Checked studies attribute under half of the gap to unresolved V genes and leave the rest unexplained. The sample table records some 75,000 clones; about 80% of these occur just once. The top ten clonotypes cover around 0.66% of the sample. Read against the paper, the sample's time point label means: pre-transplant. The sample here was CD4+ T cells from blood, taken before liver transplant. Every receptor here comes from a human donor who received a liver transplant.

The chain recombines TRBV29-1 with TRBJ1-5; D possibly corresponds to TRBD1 (5 bases). Germline loops: CDR1 SQVTM, CDR2 ANQGSEA. The CDR3 has 12 residues. V lost 6 bases and J 6 bases, leaving 12 bases between the germline ends. Here the CDR3 reads CSVAFQGQPQHF. The CDR3, as DNA: TGCAGCGTCGCTTTCCAGGGTCAGCCCCAGCATTTT.

The chain links TRBV9 to TRBJ1-2; a weak D match, TRBD1 (6 bases). The V gene's germline CDR1 is SGDLS and CDR2 YYNGEE. Trimming removed 3 bases from V and 4 bases from J, with 19 bases in between. CDR3 size: 16 residues. CDR3 region: CASSASPGAYGYGYTF. The CDR3 DNA is TGTGCCAGCAGCGCCTCGCCAGGGGCGTACGGCTATGGCTACACCTTC. The full variable domain, with the rest looked up from reference TRBV9 and TRBJ1-2, is DSGVTQTPKHLITATGQRVTLRCSPRSGDLSVYWYQQSLDQGLQFLIQYYNGEERAKGNILERFSAQQFPDLHSELNLSSLELGDSALYFCASSASPGAYGYGYTFGSGTRLTVV.

The chain links TRBV10-2 to TRBJ2-3, with 10 bases aligning to TRBD2. The CDR3 length is 16 residues. With V trimmed by 6 bases and J by 2 bases, 8 bases remained unmatched. Germline V CDR1 and CDR2: WSHSY, SAAADI. DNA of the CDR3: TGCGCCAGCAGCAACCCTAGCGGGGGACACACAGATACGCAGTATTTT. It encodes CASSNPSGGHTDTQYF.

The V and J genes are TRBV5-1 and TRBJ1-1; no clear D gene. Germline V gives CDR1 SGHRS, CDR2 YFSETQ. With 0 bases removed from V and 1 base from J, the gap between germline ends came to 4 bases. This CDR3 contains 13 residues. The CDR3 nucleotides read TGCGCCAGCAGCTTGGGGGAGAACACTGAAGCTTTCTTT. Amino acids: CASSLGENTEAFF.

This clone was seen a single time. J is TRBJ2-4 and V is TRBV28, with TRBD2 matching over 10 bases. J was trimmed by 0 bases and V by 1 base; bases with no gene match: 6. Looked up from germline, CDR1 is MDHEN and CDR2 is SYDVKM. CDR3 length: 18 residues. The CDR3 protein is CASSLFTSGMRAKNIQYF. For the CDR3, the DNA is TGTGCCAGCAGTTTATTTACTAGCGGGATGAGAGCCAAAAACATTCAGTACTTC.

The chain has TRBV28 and TRBJ2-7; 10 bases are a match to TRBD1. CDR1 is MDHEN, CDR2 SYDVKM, per germline. J gave up 3 bases and V 7 bases, and 18 bases lay outside the gene matches. CDR3 length equals 18 residues. The DNA of the CDR3 is TGTGCCAGCATCCAGTCGCCGGGACAGGGGTCCCTAGGCTACGAGCAGTACTTC. It translates to CASIQSPGQGSLGYEQYF.

This clone was detected a few times. The chain employs TRBV5-1 and TRBJ1-5; D is unclear. V lost 0 bases and J lost 6, with 7 bases in between. Germline assignment: CDR1 SGHRS and CDR2 YFSETQ. This CDR3 is built from 13 residues. CDR3 DNA: TGCGCCAGCAGCTTGGAGGGTGGTCAGCCCCAGCATTTT. Its translation: CASSLEGGQPQHF.

The chain carries TRBV29-1 and TRBJ1-5; TRBD1 matches 11 bases. The CDR3 is 15 residues long. The germline V gene has CDR1 SQVTM and CDR2 ANQGSEA. After removal of 8 bases from V and 4 bases from J, the junction contained 10 bases not matched to a gene. In DNA, the CDR3 is TGCAGCTCAAACCCGGACAGGGGGCTGAATCAGCCCCAGCATTTT. The encoded protein is CSSNPDRGLNQPQHF.

This chain connects TRBV5-1 to TRBJ2-3; 13 bases fit TRBD2. After removal of 3 bases from V and 2 bases from J, the junction contained 6 bases not matched to a gene. This CDR3 has 17 residues. The germline V gene encodes CDR1 SGHRS and CDR2 YFSETQ. CDR3 protein: CASSSGLAGFYTDTQYF. Here the CDR3 DNA reads TGCGCCAGCAGCTCGGGACTAGCGGGATTCTACACAGATACGCAGTATTTT.

The chain uses TRBV6-1 and TRBJ2-7; D unresolved. The germline gives CDR1 MNHNS, CDR2 SASEGT. This CDR3 has 13 residues. V was clipped by 4 bases and J by 0 bases, with 7 bases between them. The CDR3 DNA follows: TGTGCCAGCAGTGCGGGCTACTCCTACGAGCAGTACTTC. Translating it yields CASSAGYSYEQYF.

The chain is built from TRBV28 and TRBJ1-2; maybe TRBD1 (6 bases). CDR1 is MDHEN and CDR2 is SYDVKM in the germline V gene. V dropped 2 bases and J dropped 8 bases, with 12 bases sitting between them. This CDR3 has 13 residues. The CDR3, as DNA: TGTGCCAGCAGTTTAGTGGGACAACAAGGCTACACCTTC. This sequence encodes CASSLVGQQGYTF.

The gene calls are TRBV28 and TRBJ2-7; 9 nucleotides match TRBD2. V lost 6 bases and J lost 5; bases outside the gene matches: 14. CDR1 is MDHEN, CDR2 SYDVKM, per germline. This CDR3 has 16 residues. CDR3 in amino acids: CASSPLFAGGPHEQYF. In nucleotides, the CDR3 is TGTGCCAGCAGCCCGTTATTCGCGGGAGGGCCGCACGAGCAGTACTTC.

This clone has only a few counts. V and J are TRBV9 and TRBJ2-3; 11 bases are a match to TRBD2. Germline trimming cut 3 bases from V and 5 bases from J; bases unmatched to any gene: 11. The CDR3 is made up of 17 amino acids. CDR1 SGDLS and CDR2 YYNGEE come from the germline V gene. CDR3 loop: CASSAVVLAGAIDTQYF. As DNA, the CDR3 is TGTGCCAGCAGCGCCGTCGTACTAGCGGGAGCGATAGATACGCAGTATTTT.

The V call is TRBV28, the J call TRBJ2-7; TRBD2 aligns across 7 bases. The V gene's germline CDR1 is MDHEN and CDR2 SYDVKM. This CDR3 is built from 13 residues. Trimming at V came to 7 bases and at J to 3 bases, leaving 6 bases not matched to a gene. This CDR3 reads CASKLLASYEQYF. The CDR3 region has the DNA TGTGCCAGCAAGCTACTAGCGAGCTACGAGCAGTACTTC.

In the case of this clone: Within the sample, other DNA sequences also encode this same CDR3. The chain couples TRBV7-2 to TRBJ1-5; tentative D call: TRBD1 (5 bases). The V and J ends lost 2 bases and 0 bases respectively, with 5 bases between them. Per germline, CDR1 SGHTA and CDR2 FQGNSA. The CDR3 has 14 residues. This chain's CDR3 is CASSLRGSNQPQHF. Written as DNA, the CDR3 is TGTGCCAGCAGCTTAAGGGGTAGCAATCAGCCCCAGCATTTT.

The J gene is TRBJ1-1, the V gene TRBV28, with TRBD1 as a possible D gene (5 bases). Germline values: CDR1 MDHEN, CDR2 SYDVKM. V lost 5 bases to trimming and J lost 5 bases, with 9 bases between them. The CDR3 is 12 amino acids. DNA of the CDR3: TGTGCCAGCAGTCCAGGGATGACTGAAGCTTTCTTT. This codes for CASSPGMTEAFF.

The chain recombines TRBV27 with TRBJ2-1, with 7 bases aligning to TRBD2. V was clipped by 5 bases and J by 8 bases; unmatched bases: 12. CDR3 length equals 15 residues. Per the germline V gene, CDR1 is MNHEY and CDR2 is SMNVEV (reference sequence). The DNA for the CDR3 is TGTGCCAGCAGTCTCAGGGAGGGCGGGTACGATGAGCAGTTCTTC. This translates into CASSLREGGYDEQFF.

This clone has just a few counts. V is TRBV6-1 and J is TRBJ2-1, with a weak D call TRBD1 (6 bases). The CDR3 is 17 residues long. CDR1 is MNHNS and CDR2 is SASEGT in the germline V gene. The germline V and J ends were trimmed by 3 bases and 4 bases, with 19 bases remaining between them. CDR3 residues: CASSDNRDNSGYNEQFF. The CDR3 bases are TGTGCCAGCAGTGATAACCGGGACAACTCGGGGTACAATGAGCAGTTCTTC.

V usage is TRBV6-6 and J usage is TRBJ2-7; tentatively, D is TRBD1 or TRBD2 (5 bases each). V shed 5 bases and J shed 3 bases, with 11 bases lying between them. The germline V gene has CDR1 MNHNY and CDR2 SVGAGI (reference sequence). CDR3 size: 13 residues. CDR3 region: CASSRDGIYEQYF. The CDR3 nucleotides read TGTGCCAGCAGTCGGGACGGAATCTACGAGCAGTACTTC.

This sequence joins TRBV5-1 and TRBJ2-5, with TRBD2 as a possible D gene (5 bases). Trimming cost V 4 bases and J 4 bases, with 11 bases left between them. The CDR3 extends over 13 amino acids. Germline V gene sequence: CDR1 SGHRS, CDR2 YFSETQ. As DNA, the CDR3 is TGCGCCAGCAGCGCCCTCCTAGCAGAGACCCAGTACTTC. This encodes CASSALLAETQYF.

This clone was found many times. This chain uses TRBV18 with TRBJ1-4, with 7 bases matching TRBD1. This CDR3 contains 15 residues. V trimming: 4 bases; J trimming: 4 bases; junction bases outside the gene matches: 6. CDR1 is KGHSH, CDR2 LQKENI, per germline. Here the CDR3 DNA reads TGTGCCAGCTCACGTCGACAGGGTGGTAATGAAAAACTGTTTTTT. Translating it yields CASSRRQGGNEKLFF.

In its sample, this clone was seen a few times. This chain connects TRBV7-2 to TRBJ2-7, with D perhaps TRBD2 (5 bases). V was clipped by 5 bases and J by 1 base, with 12 bases between them. The CDR3 extends over 14 amino acids. CDR1 and CDR2 (germline): SGHTA, FQGNSA. CDR3 protein: CASSPQLDSYEQYF. In DNA, the CDR3 is TGTGCCAGCAGCCCACAACTAGATTCCTACGAGCAGTACTTC.

The chain links TRBV5-1 to TRBJ2-7; a possible D gene is TRBD2 (5 bases). From germline, CDR1 is SGHRS and CDR2 YFSETQ. The CDR3 contains 15 residues. V dropped 4 bases and J dropped 4 bases, with 18 bases sitting between them. CDR3 region: CASSQAVSPGYEQYF. DNA of the CDR3: TGCGCCAGCAGCCAGGCCGTATCCCCGGGATACGAGCAGTACTTC.

V usage is TRBV5-5 and J usage is TRBJ2-7; 9 positions match TRBD2. With 0 bases clipped from V and 7 bases from J, the junction kept 11 bases outside the gene matches. The CDR3 runs 16 residues. CDR1 is SGHKS and CDR2 is YYEKEE in the germline V gene (reference sequence). The CDR3 DNA reads as TGTGCCAGCAGCTTGGAGTTTCGCGGGAGGGCCGGGGAGCAGTACTTC. It translates to CASSLEFRGRAGEQYF.

Written as DNA, the CDR3 is TGCGCCAGCAGCCAAGATTTTAGGGGTAGCGGGAAGAACGAGCAGTACTTC. This codes for CASSQDFRGSGKNEQYF. The chain joins TRBV4-3 to TRBJ2-7; 8 nucleotides align to TRBD2. V shed 0 bases, J shed 5 bases, and the junction held 12 bases outside the gene matches. The CDR3 is made up of 17 amino acids. Germline lookup yields CDR1 LGHNA and CDR2 YSLEER.